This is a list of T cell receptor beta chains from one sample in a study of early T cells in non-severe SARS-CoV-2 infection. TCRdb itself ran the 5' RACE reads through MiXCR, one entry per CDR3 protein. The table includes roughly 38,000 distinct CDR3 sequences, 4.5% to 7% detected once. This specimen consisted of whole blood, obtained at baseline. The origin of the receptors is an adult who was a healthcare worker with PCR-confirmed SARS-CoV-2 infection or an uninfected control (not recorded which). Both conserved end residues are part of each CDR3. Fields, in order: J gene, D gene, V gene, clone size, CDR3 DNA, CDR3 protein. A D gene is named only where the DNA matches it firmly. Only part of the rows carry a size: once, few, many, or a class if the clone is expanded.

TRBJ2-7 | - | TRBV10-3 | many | TGTGCCATCAGTGAGTCGATTTGGGCGGGCTCCTACGAGCAGTACTTC | CAISESIWAGSYEQYF
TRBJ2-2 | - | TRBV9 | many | TGTGCCAGCAGCGTAGGTCTTCTAAACACCGGGGAGCTGTTTTTT | CASSVGLLNTGELFF
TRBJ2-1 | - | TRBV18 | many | TGTGCCAGCTCACCACAGGGGCCGAGCTCCTACAATGAGCAGTTCTTC | CASSPQGPSSYNEQFF
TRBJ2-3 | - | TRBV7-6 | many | TGTGCCAGCAGTCTCGACATAGCCCCAGATACGCAGTATTTT | CASSLDIAPDTQYF
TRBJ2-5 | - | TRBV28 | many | TGTGCCAGCAGTTTATGGTTAGGGGAGACCCAGTACTTC | CASSLWLGETQYF
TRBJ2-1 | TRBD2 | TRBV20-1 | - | TGCAGTCTTAGCGGGGGGGCCGGTGAGCAGTTCTTC | CSLSGGAGEQFF
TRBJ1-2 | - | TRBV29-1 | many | TGCAGCGCCGAGTCCAACTATGGCTACACCTTC | CSAESNYGYTF
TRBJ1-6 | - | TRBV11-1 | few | TGTGCCAGCAGCTCACAGGGAGATAATTCACCCCTCCACTTT | CASSSQGDNSPLHF
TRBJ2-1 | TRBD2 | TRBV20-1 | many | TGCAGTGCTAGAGTCTTACTAGCGGGGGAGTGGTACAATGAGCAGTTCTTC | CSARVLLAGEWYNEQFF
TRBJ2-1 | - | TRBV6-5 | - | TGTGCCAGCAGACAACTAGTGGGAGGAGCCTACAATGAGCAGTTCTTC | CASRQLVGGAYNEQFF